A single sample is the source of the 18 T cell receptor beta chains below, sequenced in a study of cytomegalovirus exposure and HLA in healthy donors (dated by TCRdb to about 2017). Library creation used the immunoSEQ multiplex PCR assay. A mixture of 60 forward primers for TCR Vbeta segments and 13 reverse primers for TCR Jbeta segments was used in the multiplex PCR. TCRdb carries this immuneACCESS record with in-frame sequences only. Its versions omit some clonotypes, under half of them owing to an unresolved V gene in the studies checked, with the rest unexplained. The table for this sample lists around 180,000 clones; more than 70% of them were counted only once. The top ten clonotypes cover less than 1.6% of the sample. Source material: PBMCs. Source of these receptors: a girl between 5 and 17 years old in good health and CMV-seronegative.

V and J are TRBV30 and TRBJ1-1, with 11 nucleotides matching TRBD1. CDR3 length equals 17 residues. The V gene end was trimmed by 2 bases and the J gene end by 6 bases; junction bases not matched to a gene: 14. Germline V lookup: CDR1 GTSNPN, CDR2 SVGIG (reference sequence). CDR3 sequence reads: CAWSLGSWGTGGPEAFF. CDR3 bases: TGTGCCTGGAGTCTGGGAAGCTGGGGGACAGGGGGACCTGAAGCTTTCTTT.

Comment on this clone: At one end, the junction sequence differs from germline, possibly due to a read error. V gene TRBV6-1 combines with J gene TRBJ1-5; tentative D call: TRBD1 (6 bases). The CDR3 has 14 amino acids. CDR1 is MNHNS and CDR2 is SASEGT in the germline V gene. The CDR3, as DNA: TGTGCCTGCAGTGAGGGGACACAGCATCAGCCCCAGCATTTT. It codes for CACSEGTQHQPQHF.

V usage is TRBV7-3 and J usage is TRBJ2-7, with TRBD1 matching 8 bases. Germline lookup yields CDR1 SGHTA and CDR2 FQGTGA. V was pared by 4 bases and J by 0 bases, with 5 bases of the junction left unmatched. The CDR3 runs to 15 residues. Written as DNA, the CDR3 is TGTGCCAGCAGCTCCCCGGGACAGGACTCCTACGAGCAGTACTTC. Translated: CASSSPGQDSYEQYF.

The rearrangement links TRBV10-3 to TRBJ2-7, with 7 bases identical to TRBD1. This CDR3 spans 14 amino acids. From germline, CDR1 is ENHRY and CDR2 SYGVKD. The ends lost 4 bases at V and 5 bases at J; junction bases unmatched: 8. The CDR3 is CAISGQGVAHEQYF. Here the CDR3 DNA reads TGTGCCATCAGTGGGCAGGGGGTAGCCCACGAGCAGTACTTC.

This clone occurred a few times. V and J are TRBV6-1 and TRBJ2-5; TRBD1 matches at 8 bases. The germline gives CDR1 MNHNS, CDR2 SASEGT. The CDR3 runs to 13 residues. V trimming: 3 bases; J trimming: 4 bases; junction bases outside the gene matches: 1. CDR3 in DNA: TGTGCCAGCAGTGATGACAGGGGAGAGACCCAGTACTTC. Encoded protein: CASSDDRGETQYF.

The chain employs TRBV19 and TRBJ2-1; 7 positions match TRBD2. Germline assignment: CDR1 LNHDA and CDR2 SQIVND (reference sequence). CDR3 length: 15 amino acids. Losses at the gene ends were 5 bases for V and 1 base for J; bases not matched to a gene: 5. This chain's CDR3 is CASSPGGGSYNEQFF. The CDR3 DNA is TGTGCCAGTAGTCCTGGGGGGGGATCCTACAATGAGCAGTTCTTC.

This clone was seen more than once but under ten times. The chain combines TRBV19 with TRBJ1-1; D not resolved. V lost 11 bases and J 3 bases, leaving 22 bases between the germline ends. There are 15 residues in the CDR3. Germline assignment: CDR1 LNHDA and CDR2 SQIVND (reference sequence). This chain's CDR3 is CACLRLGLPDTEAFF. Written as DNA, the CDR3 is TGTGCCTGCCTCCGGCTTGGACTCCCGGACACTGAAGCTTTCTTT.

The V and J genes are TRBV5-5 and TRBJ1-5, with a possible D match to TRBD1 (5 bases). This CDR3 contains 15 residues. Trimming pared 4 bases from V and 3 bases from J, leaving 14 bases between. The germline V gene has CDR1 SGHKS and CDR2 YYEKEE (reference sequence). DNA for the CDR3: TGTGCCAGCAGCAGCGCTCGGGACTTCAATCAGCCCCAGCATTTT. It codes for CASSSARDFNQPQHF.

The V and J genes are TRBV5-4 and TRBJ2-1, with 11 nucleotides matching TRBD2. The CDR3 has 16 residues. CDR1 and CDR2 from the germline V gene are SGHNT and YYREEE (reference sequence). Trimming at V came to 4 bases and at J to 12 bases, leaving 15 bases not matched to a gene. In DNA, the CDR3 is TGTGCCAGCAGCAGGAGGCTAGCGGGGGGATTGGGTGGGCAGTTCTTC. Protein sequence: CASSRRLAGGLGGQFF.

The V gene is TRBV2, the J gene TRBJ2-5; 9 nucleotides match TRBD2. The V gene's germline CDR1 is SNHLY and CDR2 FYNNEI. V gave up 1 base and J gave up 1 base; unmatched junction bases: 1. This CDR3 has 15 amino acids. CDR3: CASSEGLAVQETQYF. CDR3 nucleotide sequence: TGTGCCAGCAGTGAAGGACTAGCGGTCCAAGAGACCCAGTACTTC. Together with reference TRBV2 and TRBJ2-5, the CDR3 gives the full variable domain: EPEVTQTPSHQVTQMGQEVILRCVPISNHLYFYWYRQILGQKVEFLVSFYNNEISEKSEIFDDQFSVERPDGSNFTLKIRSTKLEDSAMYFCASSEGLAVQETQYFGPGTRLLVL.

This rearrangement joins TRBV2 to TRBJ2-2; unclear D gene. This CDR3 comprises 16 residues. Trimming stripped 3 bases from V and 0 bases from J, with 11 bases between. The germline V gene has CDR1 SNHLY and CDR2 FYNNEI. The CDR3 here is CASSDTGGTNTGELFF. DNA of the CDR3: TGTGCCAGCAGTGACACCGGCGGAACGAACACCGGGGAGCTGTTTTTT.

The genes are TRBV10-1 and TRBJ2-2, with TRBD1 matching 8 bases. CDR1 is WNHNN, CDR2 SYGVQD, per germline (reference sequence). The V and J ends lost 2 bases and 5 bases, in that order; junction bases with no gene match: 4. The CDR3 totals 15 residues. The CDR3, as DNA: TGCGCCAGCAGTGAGGTGACAGGGGTAACCGGGGAGCTGTTTTTT. Protein: CASSEVTGVTGELFF.

This sequence joins TRBV6-5 and TRBJ1-2, with 9 bases matching TRBD1. After removal of 6 bases from V and 6 bases from J, the junction contained 5 bases not matched to a gene. The CDR3 contains 13 residues. From germline, CDR1 is MNHEY and CDR2 SVGAGI. CDR3 coding DNA: TGTGCCAGCAGGGGGACAGGGAAGGATGGCTACACCTTC. Encoded protein: CASRGTGKDGYTF.

J is TRBJ1-1 and V is TRBV7-6; D unclear. Trimming took 2 bases from V and 3 from J, leaving 7 bases between them. Germline V gives CDR1 SGHVS, CDR2 FNYEAQ. This CDR3 comprises 13 residues. Here the CDR3 reads CASSLQVDTEAFF. DNA for the CDR3: TGTGCCAGCAGCTTACAGGTGGACACTGAAGCTTTCTTT.

The V and J genes are TRBV5-1 and TRBJ1-1, with D maybe TRBD1 (6 bases). The CDR3 is made up of 13 amino acids. Between the trimmed V and J ends, which lost 4 bases and 3 bases, there was a span of 10 bases. Germline-derived CDR1 and CDR2 are SGHRS and YFSETQ. The CDR3 here is CASSTYRDTEAFF. CDR3 nucleotides: TGCGCCAGCAGCACCTACAGGGACACTGAAGCTTTCTTT.

The rearrangement uses TRBV9 and TRBJ1-1; D remains ambiguous. CDR1 and CDR2 from the germline V gene are SGDLS and YYNGEE. V was clipped by 0 bases and J by 5 bases, with 11 bases between them. The CDR3 is made up of 14 amino acids. CDR3 sequence (DNA): TGTGCCAGCAGCGTAGGCGGAGTAGGTACTGAAGCTTTCTTT. Translated, it gives CASSVGGVGTEAFF.

This chain links TRBV30 with TRBJ1-1, with 7 positions matching TRBD1. Trimming cost V 1 base and J 3 bases; bases outside gene matches: 14. The CDR3 consists of 17 residues. The germline V gene has CDR1 GTSNPN and CDR2 SVGIG (reference sequence). The CDR3 DNA follows: TGTGCCTGGAGTGCACAGGGGAAGGGTAGTCGGGACACTGAAGCTTTCTTT. Translation: CAWSAQGKGSRDTEAFF. Full variable domain (remainder filled in from reference TRBV30 and TRBJ1-1): SQTIHQWPATLVQPVGSPLSLECTVEGTSNPNLYWYRQAAGRGLQLLFYSVGIGQISSEVPQNLSASRPQDRQFILSSKKLLLSDSGFYLCAWSAQGKGSRDTEAFFGQGTRLTVV.

V and J are TRBV5-1 and TRBJ1-1, with TRBD1 matching 8 bases. Germline loops: CDR1 SGHRS, CDR2 YFSETQ. CDR3 length: 13 residues. V was clipped by 7 bases and J by 3 bases; unmatched bases: 5. CDR3 sequence reads: CASGDRGHTEAFF. As DNA, the CDR3 is TGCGCCAGCGGAGACAGGGGCCACACTGAAGCTTTCTTT. The full variable domain, completed using reference TRBV5-1 and TRBJ1-1, is KAGVTQTPRYLIKTRGQQVTLSCSPISGHRSVSWYQQTPGQGLQFLFEYFSETQRNKGNFPGRFSGRQFSNSRSEMNVSTLELGDSALYLCASGDRGHTEAFFGQGTRLTVV.